These T cell receptor beta chains were read from a single sample in a study of blood T cells in healthy people across ages. TCRdb analysed the 5' RACE reads with MiXCR anew, one entry per CDR3 protein. The sample holds 1.5 million to 2 million distinct CDR3 sequences, 28% seen once. The sample consisted of blood. Source of these receptors: a woman in her 30s in good health. Each CDR3 is given with its conserved first and last residue.

J,V,CDR3
TRBJ2-1,TRBV3-1,CASSPLDRFGNEQFF
TRBJ2-3,TRBV18,CASSPGTSSADTQYF
TRBJ2-5,TRBV5-1,CASSLANTGNEQYF
TRBJ1-5,TRBV12-3/TRBV12-4,CASSRQGAWQPQHF
TRBJ2-1,TRBV6-2/TRBV6-3,CASSPVSRGGIYEQFF
TRBJ2-2,TRBV20-1,CSASRLATNTGELFF
TRBJ1-2,TRBV29-1,CSVSQPGIGGYTF
TRBJ2-4,TRBV20-1,CSAAWAEGARDIQYF
TRBJ2-6,TRBV12-3/TRBV12-4,CASTRQGSGANVLTF
TRBJ1-5,TRBV28,CASSSDNSNQPQHF
TRBJ1-5,TRBV30,CAWGPRLYSNQPQHF
TRBJ2-7,TRBV11-2,CASTPGQGNYEQYF
TRBJ1-2,TRBV12-3/TRBV12-4,CASSSWGQGARGYTF
TRBJ1-2,TRBV12-3/TRBV12-4,CASRLRGGYTF
TRBJ2-5,TRBV27,CASSPGQGLPETQYF
TRBJ2-1,TRBV10-3,CATAAGYNEQFF
TRBJ1-2,TRBV3-1,CASSQEEGWDYGYTF
TRBJ2-7,TRBV7-2,CASSPTTSGLSYEQYF
TRBJ1-1,TRBV20-1,CSARDGTRNMNTEAFF
TRBJ2-3,TRBV18,CASSPGEEDTQYF
TRBJ2-1,TRBV20-1,CSASSLVDNEQFF
TRBJ1-5,TRBV7-9,CASSSSTGNQPQHF
TRBJ2-2,TRBV24-1,CATSRGSNTGELFF
TRBJ2-1,TRBV7-9,CASSLIRREGSYNEQFF
TRBJ1-2,TRBV10-3,CAISHSGQGVDYGYTF
TRBJ2-1,TRBV7-2,CASSLVSSEQFF
TRBJ2-1,TRBV5-6,CASSLGQVRNEQFF
TRBJ1-5,TRBV28,CTSNLLQGASNQPQHF
TRBJ1-2,TRBV20-1,CSARDQHTPADYGYTF
TRBJ1-3,TRBV12-5,CASGLSGGIGNTIYF
TRBJ1-5,TRBV2,CASTGGLGNQPQHF
TRBJ2-5,TRBV14,CASSQDGSGQIKYF
TRBJ2-7,TRBV14,CASSQIRTSYEQYF
TRBJ2-2,TRBV7-6,CASFRGRTSNFGELFF
TRBJ2-2,TRBV5-1,CASSLAGTGSPGELFF
TRBJ1-6,TRBV5-1,CASSLFDLNSPLHF
TRBJ2-7,TRBV7-2,CACSGTSGSYEQYF
TRBJ2-1,TRBV1,CTSSQDEGESSYNEQFF
TRBJ2-5,TRBV12-5,CASGLVQAGETQYF
TRBJ2-1,TRBV7-2,CASRGTGFYNEQFF
TRBJ1-5,TRBV14,CASSQEGRDRGPGQGNQPQHF
TRBJ2-1,TRBV7-2,CASSLVGLAGGSSYNEQFF
.,TRBV18,CASSPNFHEQYF
TRBJ2-5,TRBV7-9,CASGYRGRYNEQYF
TRBJ2-3,TRBV7-6,CASSLMPDVSDTQYF
TRBJ2-3,TRBV5-1,CASSLEGQGTHTQYF
TRBJ2-3,TRBV6-6,CASTGTGEDTQYF
TRBJ1-4,TRBV11-2,CASSPGRGEGEKLFF
TRBJ1-2,TRBV5-1,CASSSPNRGRGGDNYGYTF
TRBJ1-4,TRBV27,CASSTTWDRGEKLFF
TRBJ1-2,TRBV6-5,CASRKNYRGPYGYTF
.,TRBV10-2,CASSVDRVDEQYF
TRBJ2-7,TRBV18,CASSPLGQGEQYF
TRBJ2-5,TRBV28,CASRSVKLETQYF
TRBJ2-7,TRBV10-3,CAISGTAQGTYEQYF
TRBJ2-7,TRBV20-1,CSAQTRGPNSYEQYF
TRBJ2-5,TRBV6-5,CASSYADREETQYF
TRBJ2-6,TRBV6-6,CASSPQRGSGANVLTF
TRBJ1-4,TRBV6-2/TRBV6-3,CASAVGGEKLFF
TRBJ1-5,TRBV10-3,CAIGEGPLGHQPQHF